These 32 T cell receptor beta chains share one sample of origin, sequenced in a study of CD8+ T cells in alopecia areata. Once RNA had been extracted, it was reverse transcribed into cDNA to act as the sequencing template. The assay was immunoSEQ multiplex PCR, and TCRdb's table has in-frame clones only and misses some. The sample includes about 180,000 clones, roughly 50% of them seen just once. Indicated treatment: oral pan-JAK inhibitor, 5-10 mg twice daily. The sequencing used CD8+ T cells sorted from blood, collected at week 24, from a patient treated with tofacitinib. Source of these receptors: a human donor with alopecia areata.

This clone was counted a few times. The CDR3 DNA reads TGTGCCAGCATCGACAGGAGCTCCTATAATTCACCCCTCCACTTT. The encoded protein is CASIDRSSYNSPLHF. The chain joins TRBV6-1 to TRBJ1-6, with D maybe TRBD1 (6 bases). CDR3 length: 15 amino acids. Trimming removed 7 bases from V and 0 bases from J, with 10 bases in between. Germline values: CDR1 MNHNS, CDR2 SASEGT.

The V gene is TRBV5-6, the J gene TRBJ2-3; a possible D gene is TRBD2 (5 bases). Trimming took off 0 bases at V and 6 bases at J, with 17 bases between the two ends. The CDR3 sequence is 16 residues long. The V gene's germline CDR1 is SGHDT and CDR2 YYEEEE. The CDR3 here is CASSLVEDFTSDTQYF. In nucleotides, the CDR3 is TGTGCCAGCAGCTTGGTGGAGGACTTCACATCCGATACGCAGTATTTT.

The rearrangement links TRBV27 to TRBJ2-5, with 8 bases that match TRBD1. Losses at the gene ends were 8 bases for V and 2 bases for J; bases not matched to a gene: 13. The CDR3 length is 16 residues. The germline V gene has CDR1 MNHEY and CDR2 SMNVEV (reference sequence). This chain's CDR3 is CASRQTGQAVQETQYF. CDR3 bases: TGTGCCAGCCGACAAACGGGACAGGCTGTACAAGAGACCCAGTACTTC.

The chain recombines TRBV27 with TRBJ2-1; 13 bases fit TRBD2. The germline V gene has CDR1 MNHEY and CDR2 SMNVEV (reference sequence). Trimming took 5 bases from V and 5 from J; bases not matched to a gene: 6. This CDR3 has 16 amino acids. The CDR3 DNA reads as TGTGCCAGCAGTCCTTTGACTAGCGGGGGGAACAATGAGCAGTTCTTC. Residues: CASSPLTSGGNNEQFF.

This chain connects TRBV11-2 to TRBJ1-1; D is possibly TRBD1 (5 bases). Trimming left V 1 base short and J 7 bases short, with 13 bases between. Germline V gene lookup returns CDR1 SGHAT and CDR2 FQNNGV. The CDR3 contains 14 residues. The CDR3 here is CASSLVGRVHEAFF. The CDR3, as DNA: TGTGCCAGCAGCTTAGTTGGCAGGGTCCATGAAGCTTTCTTT.

V gene TRBV27 combines with J gene TRBJ2-1; 7 nucleotides agree with TRBD1. With 6 bases clipped from V and 12 bases from J, the junction kept 17 bases outside the gene matches. The CDR3 sequence is 15 residues long. CDR1 and CDR2 (germline): MNHEY, SMNVEV (reference sequence). The CDR3: CASSLRTGYNEGQFF. For the CDR3, the DNA is TGTGCCAGCAGCTTAAGGACAGGATACAATGAGGGGCAGTTCTTC.

The chain is built from TRBV29-1 and TRBJ2-7; TRBD1 agrees at 9 bases. This CDR3 region has 16 residues. V gave up 4 bases and J gave up 4 bases; unmatched junction bases: 14. Germline CDR1 is SQVTM and CDR2 is ANQGSEA. As DNA, the CDR3 is TGCAGCGTTGGGCCCTCCGGGACAGGGCCCAGTTACGAGCAGTACTTC. Its protein is CSVGPSGTGPSYEQYF.

This clone was observed a handful of times. This sequence joins TRBV2 and TRBJ2-7; D is unresolved. CDR1 SNHLY and CDR2 FYNNEI come from the germline V gene. Trimming removed 4 bases from V and 2 bases from J, with 9 bases in between. The CDR3 spans 13 residues. The CDR3 protein is CASSATEAYEQYF. The CDR3 DNA reads TGTGCCAGCAGTGCCACAGAGGCCTACGAGCAGTACTTC.

In this sample, this clone turned up a few times. This chain links TRBV5-6 with TRBJ2-4; the D is unclear. The CDR3 is made up of 18 amino acids. Germline loops: CDR1 SGHDT, CDR2 YYEEEE. Trimming removed 1 base from V and 0 bases from J, with 17 bases in between. CDR3 nucleotide sequence: TGTGCCAGCAGCTTGATTCGGTGGCACGACCTAGCCAAAAACATTCAGTACTTC. As protein: CASSLIRWHDLAKNIQYF.

The chain carries TRBV11-2 and TRBJ2-7, with 10 positions matching TRBD2. The V gene's germline CDR1 is SGHAT and CDR2 FQNNGV. The V gene end was trimmed by 0 bases and the J gene end by 0 bases; junction bases not matched to a gene: 11. The length of the CDR3 is 19 residues. In nucleotides, the CDR3 is TGTGCCAGCAGCTTAGATGAGTGGACTAGCGGCCCAAGCTCCTACGAGCAGTACTTC. Amino acid sequence: CASSLDEWTSGPSSYEQYF.

The chain recombines TRBV5-6 with TRBJ2-6; D might be TRBD1 (6 bases). Germline CDR1 reads SGHDT; CDR2 reads YYEEEE. The V end lost 1 base, the J end lost 9 bases, and 17 bases lay between the germline ends. This CDR3 spans 16 amino acids. The CDR3 here is CASSLLRMGTLNVLTF. The DNA for the CDR3 is TGTGCCAGCAGCTTGTTAAGGATGGGGACACTCAACGTCCTGACTTTC. The full variable domain, its missing parts supplied by reference TRBV5-6 and TRBJ2-6, is DAGVTQSPTHLIKTRGQQVTLRCSPKSGHDTVSWYQQALGQGPQFIFQYYEEEERQRGNFPDRFSGHQFPNYSSELNVNALLLGDSALYLCASSLLRMGTLNVLTFGAGSRLTVL.

This clone was seen more than once but under ten times. This chain links TRBV30 with TRBJ2-7; TRBD2 might be the D (6 bases). There are 13 residues in the CDR3. Germline V gives CDR1 GTSNPN, CDR2 SVGIG (reference sequence). V was cut by 4 bases and J by 2 bases, with 12 bases left in between. The CDR3 region has the DNA TGTGCCTGGAACCCGGGGGAGACCTACGAGCAGTACTTC. It yields the protein CAWNPGETYEQYF.

The chain employs TRBV4-1 and TRBJ1-1; D unresolved. There are 12 residues in the CDR3. CDR1 and CDR2 (germline): MGHRA, YSYEKL. Deletions cut 1 base from V and 8 bases from J, with 8 bases between. CDR3 loop: CASSQGQLEAFF. In DNA form, the CDR3 reads TGCGCCAGCAGCCAAGGGCAGTTAGAAGCTTTCTTT.

The J gene is TRBJ1-5, the V gene TRBV10-3; D is ambiguous. The V and J ends lost 7 bases and 5 bases respectively, with 12 bases between them. This CDR3 spans 13 amino acids. CDR1 and CDR2 (germline): ENHRY, SYGVKD. DNA for the CDR3: TGTGCCATCAACGATTCTAGGGATCAGCCCCAGCATTTT. It encodes CAINDSRDQPQHF.

This clone was counted a few times. V usage is TRBV29-1 and J usage is TRBJ2-2, with D unclear. There are 12 residues in the CDR3. The germline gives CDR1 SQVTM, CDR2 ANQGSEA. V was shortened by 5 bases and J by 3 bases, with 7 bases between the two germline ends. The CDR3 is CSVPIDTGELFF. The DNA of the CDR3 is TGCAGCGTTCCAATTGACACCGGGGAGCTGTTTTTT.

This chain links TRBV5-1 with TRBJ1-1; no clear D. The V and J ends lost 3 bases and 2 bases respectively, with 11 bases between them. CDR3 length equals 14 residues. CDR1 and CDR2 from the germline V gene are SGHRS and YFSETQ. CDR3 amino acids: CASSSTWGNTEAFF. In DNA form, the CDR3 reads TGCGCCAGCAGCTCTACTTGGGGTAACACTGAAGCTTTCTTT.

The chain couples TRBV30 to TRBJ1-4; a weak D match, TRBD1 (5 bases). Germline values: CDR1 GTSNPN, CDR2 SVGIG (reference sequence). V was trimmed by 1 base and J by 7 bases, leaving 10 bases between them. The CDR3 contains 13 residues. CDR3 in DNA: TGTGCCTGGAGTGACGGGCAGGGTGAAAAACTGTTTTTT. Residues: CAWSDGQGEKLFF.

The J gene is TRBJ2-1, the V gene TRBV11-2; D ambiguous. The ends were cut back, 7 bases at V and 5 bases at J, with 3 bases in the middle. There are 10 residues in the CDR3. Germline V gene lookup returns CDR1 SGHAT and CDR2 FQNNGV. CDR3 sequence reads: CASTNNEQFF. The CDR3 nucleotides are TGTGCCAGCACCAACAATGAGCAGTTCTTC.

The chain carries TRBV10-2 and TRBJ2-7; D is unresolved. There are 14 residues in the CDR3. Germline-derived CDR1 and CDR2 are WSHSY and SAAADI. V shed 0 bases and J shed 3 bases, with 9 bases lying between them. CDR3 nucleotide sequence: TGCGCCAGCAGTGAGTCCGGCAGTTACTACGAGCAGTACTTC. Its translation: CASSESGSYYEQYF.

This clone was counted only a few times. V gene TRBV4-3 combines with J gene TRBJ1-2, with 11 bases aligning to TRBD1. The CDR3 is 14 amino acids. Per the germline V gene, CDR1 is LGHNA and CDR2 is YSLEER. V shed 8 bases, J shed 7 bases, and the junction held 9 bases outside the gene matches. The CDR3 loop is CASREDRGRGGYTF. The CDR3 DNA reads as TGCGCCAGCCGGGAGGACAGGGGGCGAGGTGGCTACACCTTC.

In its sample, this clone was seen a few times. This chain links TRBV4-1 with TRBJ2-1; 8 bases are a match to TRBD2. CDR3 length: 17 amino acids. The ends lost 1 base at V and 3 bases at J; junction bases unmatched: 8. Germline V CDR1 and CDR2: MGHRA, YSYEKL. Written as DNA, the CDR3 is TGCGCCAGCAGCCAAGTAATGGGAGCGGGGGACTACAATGAGCAGTTCTTC. This translates into CASSQVMGAGDYNEQFF.

The V and J genes are TRBV29-1 and TRBJ2-1; 7 positions match TRBD2. This CDR3 region has 16 residues. Trimming removed 0 bases from V and 1 base from J; junction bases left unmatched: 6. CDR1 is SQVTM, CDR2 ANQGSEA, per germline. Written as DNA, the CDR3 is TGCAGCGTTGAAGATGGGGGGGGGATTTCCTACAATGAGCAGTTCTTC. Translation: CSVEDGGGISYNEQFF.

For the CDR3, the DNA is TGCGCCAGCAGCCAAGATCTTTCGCCCTACGAGCAGTACTTC. Its protein is CASSQDLSPYEQYF. V gene TRBV4-3 combines with J gene TRBJ2-7, with D unresolved. V lost 0 bases, J lost 2 bases, and 8 bases lay in between. The CDR3 covers 14 residues. Germline V gives CDR1 LGHNA, CDR2 YSLEER.

This sequence joins TRBV7-8 and TRBJ1-6, with D possibly being TRBD1 (5 bases). There are 17 residues in the CDR3. Trimming pared 4 bases from V and 7 bases from J, leaving 20 bases between. Germline loops: CDR1 SGHVS, CDR2 FQNEAQ. CDR3 in DNA: TGTGCCAGCAGCTCCAGGGCGGCATCCCTCCAGAATTCACCCCTCCACTTT. Translation: CASSSRAASLQNSPLHF.

The chain has TRBV13 and TRBJ2-3; D is possibly TRBD2 (6 bases). The CDR3 has 15 amino acids. Trimming removed 3 bases from V and 0 bases from J, with 10 bases in between. Germline values: CDR1 PRHDT, CDR2 FYEKMQ (reference sequence). The CDR3 sequence is CASSLSGLSTDTQYF. DNA for the CDR3: TGTGCCAGCAGCTTGTCGGGACTGAGCACAGATACGCAGTATTTT.

The chain is built from TRBV27 and TRBJ2-7; the match to TRBD1 covers 11 bases. Germline CDR1 and CDR2: MNHEY and SMNVEV (reference sequence). Trimming took 2 bases from V and 3 from J; bases not matched to a gene: 3. CDR3 size: 15 residues. CDR3 sequence (DNA): TGTGCCAGCAGTTTAGTTGGGACAGGGGGCTACGAGCAGTACTTC. It is translated as CASSLVGTGGYEQYF.

The rearrangement uses TRBV19 and TRBJ1-5; D is unresolved. CDR1 is LNHDA and CDR2 is SQIVND in the germline V gene (reference sequence). This CDR3 is 13 amino acids long. Trimming shortened V by 1 base and J by 7 bases, and 8 bases separated the two germline ends. CDR3 residues: CASSIGTAQPQHF. The DNA for the CDR3 is TGTGCCAGTAGTATAGGCACGGCACAGCCCCAGCATTTT.

This clone was picked up one time. V is TRBV10-3 and J is TRBJ1-6; the D gene is possibly TRBD1 (5 bases). This CDR3 has 16 amino acids. Germline lookup yields CDR1 ENHRY and CDR2 SYGVKD. The V end was cut by 6 bases, the J end by 9 bases, with 21 bases between. The CDR3 DNA is TGTGCCATCAGCGAACGGGGGTTTGACGCTAGTTCACCCCTCCACTTT. Its translation is CAISERGFDASSPLHF.

The chain couples TRBV6-5 to TRBJ1-6, with D possibly being TRBD1 (5 bases). CDR1 MNHEY and CDR2 SVGAGI come from the germline V gene. The CDR3 extends over 16 amino acids. The V gene lost 3 bases and the J gene lost 16 bases, with 25 bases spanning the gap. In nucleotides, the CDR3 is TGTGCCAGCAGTTATGGTTCGGGGCTGGGACCCGATTTACTCCACTTT. This sequence encodes CASSYGSGLGPDLLHF.

This chain uses TRBV10-1 with TRBJ2-5; D gene unclear. Per germline, CDR1 WNHNN and CDR2 SYGVQD (reference sequence). The CDR3 totals 14 residues. Between the trimmed V and J ends, which lost 3 bases and 4 bases, there was a span of 12 bases. The CDR3 region is CASSDSRPGETQYF. CDR3 DNA sequence: TGCGCCAGCAGTGATTCGCGGCCGGGAGAGACCCAGTACTTC.

CDR3 loop: CASSFVDYGYTF. CDR3 nucleotides: TGTGCCAGCAGCTTTGTGGACTATGGCTACACCTTC. The rearrangement joins TRBV7-9 to TRBJ1-2; D remains ambiguous. The V gene's germline CDR1 is SEHNR and CDR2 FQNEAQ (reference sequence). This CDR3 has 12 amino acids. V shed 3 bases and J shed 3 bases, with 5 bases lying between them. The full variable domain, with the rest looked up from reference TRBV7-9 and TRBJ1-2, is DTGVSQNPRHKITKRGQNVTFRCDPISEHNRLYWYRQTLGQGPEFLTYFQNEAQLEKSRLLSDRFSAERPKGSFSTLEIQRTEQGDSAMYLCASSFVDYGYTFGSGTRLTVV.

The V call is TRBV7-8, the J call TRBJ1-5, with unresolved D. V lost 2 bases and J lost 8, with 7 bases in between. The CDR3 is made up of 12 amino acids. Looked up from germline, CDR1 is SGHVS and CDR2 is FQNEAQ. CDR3 DNA: TGTGCCAGCAGCTTACCCCGGGAGCCCCAGCATTTT. Encoded protein: CASSLPREPQHF.